The 10 T cell receptor beta chains below were found in one sample sequenced in a study of lymphopenia after photon versus proton radiotherapy. Profiled with immunoSEQ multiplex PCR; TCRdb holds only in-frame clones, not every one. This table holds some 29,000 clones, 80% to 90% found once. The sequencing used peripheral blood, collected from a patient treated with proton-based radiotherapy. The receptors originated from a woman aged 60 to 75 with cholangiocarcinoma. Some clones in this sample may be carry-over from other donors' samples.

This clone appeared a single time. The V gene is TRBV7-8, the J gene TRBJ2-1; TRBD2 agrees at 7 bases. Germline lookup yields CDR1 SGHVS and CDR2 FQNEAQ. CDR3 length: 15 residues. V gave up 5 bases and J gave up 8 bases; unmatched junction bases: 12. CDR3 sequence: CASSVGLVPFDEQFF. CDR3 coding DNA: TGTGCCAGCAGCGTAGGACTAGTGCCGTTCGATGAGCAGTTCTTC.

J is TRBJ2-2 and V is TRBV7-8; 10 bases align to TRBD1. Germline CDR1 and CDR2: SGHVS and FQNEAQ. The CDR3 has 18 residues. The junction had 9 bases not matched to a gene; V was cut back by 5 bases and J by 0 bases. The CDR3 region has the DNA TGTGCCAGCAGCAGCCGGACAGGGGGAACCGCGAACACCGGGGAGCTGTTTTTT. Its translation is CASSSRTGGTANTGELFF.

The chain recombines TRBV5-1 with TRBJ2-7; D gene unclear. This CDR3 has 14 residues. Germline CDR1 and CDR2: SGHRS and YFSETQ. The V end was cut by 0 bases, the J end by 6 bases, with 13 bases between. For the CDR3, the DNA is TGCGCCAGCAGCTTGGCCGTGGAAGGCCCCGAGCAGTACTTC. It yields the protein CASSLAVEGPEQYF. Complete variable domain (other parts from reference TRBV5-1 and TRBJ2-7): KAGVTQTPRYLIKTRGQQVTLSCSPISGHRSVSWYQQTPGQGLQFLFEYFSETQRNKGNFPGRFSGRQFSNSRSEMNVSTLELGDSALYLCASSLAVEGPEQYFGPGTRLTVT.

The genes are TRBV18 and TRBJ2-1; 8 nucleotides match TRBD2. After removal of 2 bases from V and 6 bases from J, the junction contained 6 bases not matched to a gene. The CDR3 length is 15 residues. The germline V gene encodes CDR1 KGHSH and CDR2 LQKENI. CDR3 sequence (DNA): TGTGCCAGCTCACCAATGGGACTAGGTATCAATGAGCAGTTCTTC. Protein product: CASSPMGLGINEQFF. The variable domain in full, completed from reference TRBV18 and TRBJ2-1, reads NAGVMQNPRHLVRRRGQEARLRCSPMKGHSHVYWYRQLPEEGLKFMVYLQKENIIDESGMPKERFSAEFPKEGPSILRIQQVVRGDSAAYFCASSPMGLGINEQFFGPGTRLTVL.

This chain connects TRBV6-5 to TRBJ1-2; D gene ambiguous. This CDR3 comprises 15 residues. The germline V gene encodes CDR1 MNHEY and CDR2 SVGAGI. V gave up 5 bases and J gave up 4 bases, with 17 bases separating them. The CDR3 is CASSVVGWSLYGYTF. CDR3 nucleotides: TGTGCCAGCAGTGTGGTAGGGTGGTCGCTCTATGGCTACACCTTC.

The chain couples TRBV10-2 to TRBJ1-5, with D possibly TRBD1 on 6 matching bases. There are 13 residues in the CDR3. CDR1 and CDR2 from the germline V gene are WSHSY and SAAADI. V shed 5 bases and J shed 4 bases, with 9 bases lying between them. CDR3 nucleotides: TGCGCCAGCAGTCCACAGGGAAATCAGCCCCAGCATTTT. Translation: CASSPQGNQPQHF.

The chain recombines TRBV6-6 with TRBJ2-7; the D is unclear. Germline assignment: CDR1 MNHNY and CDR2 SVGAGI (reference sequence). This CDR3 has 13 residues. Deletions cut 7 bases from V and 1 base from J, with 11 bases between. This CDR3 is CASTPPASYEQYF. CDR3 DNA: TGTGCCAGCACCCCCCCGGCTTCCTACGAGCAGTACTTC.

This clone has a single count. This chain connects TRBV6-1 to TRBJ2-5; 8 bases align to TRBD2. Germline CDR1 reads MNHNS; CDR2 reads SASEGT. V dropped 1 base and J dropped 2; count of bases not matched to a gene: 6. The CDR3 is made up of 16 amino acids. The CDR3 coding sequence is TGTGCCAGCAGTGAAGAGGCGGGGGGTGGGCAAGAGACCCAGTACTTC. Translating it yields CASSEEAGGGQETQYF.

V and J are TRBV6-5 and TRBJ2-3; D remains unclear. The germline V gene has CDR1 MNHEY and CDR2 SVGAGI. V lost 5 bases to trimming and J lost 5 bases, with 5 bases between them. This CDR3 comprises 11 residues. The CDR3 region has the DNA TGTGCCAGCAGTCGGAGAGATACGCAGTATTTT. It specifies CASSRRDTQYF.

The chain has TRBV10-1 and TRBJ2-7; 10 bases line up with TRBD1. With V trimmed by 0 bases and J by 7 bases, 3 bases remained unmatched. Germline loops: CDR1 WNHNN, CDR2 SYGVQD (reference sequence). The CDR3 contains 14 residues. CDR3 sequence: CASSESGTGVEQYF. Written as DNA, the CDR3 is TGCGCCAGCAGTGAGTCCGGGACAGGGGTAGAGCAGTACTTC.